A single sample gave rise to the 5 T cell receptor beta chains below, sequenced in a study of cytomegalovirus exposure and HLA in healthy donors. The PCR used 60 Vbeta and 13 Jbeta primers. The table came from immunoSEQ multiplex PCR; TCRdb's copy has only in-frame clones and leaves some out. Of tens of thousands of clones detected, 65% to 75% appear once; the ten largest clones hold about 16%. The sequencing sample was made of PBMCs. These receptors were collected from a woman aged 40 to 50 in good health and CMV-seropositive.

The rearrangement links TRBV4-2 to TRBJ2-2, with 10 nucleotides matching TRBD2. Germline CDR1 is LGHNA and CDR2 is YNFKEQ. This CDR3 region has 17 residues. The trim removed 4 bases at V and 3 bases at J, leaving 8 bases unmatched. The CDR3 DNA is TGTGCCAGCAGCCCCCTCCTAGCGGGGGCTGACACCGGGGAGCTGTTTTTT. Amino acid sequence: CASSPLLAGADTGELFF.

The chain employs TRBV5-1 and TRBJ2-1, with D possibly TRBD2 on 5 matching bases. CDR3 length: 15 residues. From germline, CDR1 is SGHRS and CDR2 YFSETQ. Trimming removed 0 bases from V and 0 bases from J, with 7 bases in between. The CDR3 loop is CASSLAGSSYNEQFF. The CDR3 DNA reads TGCGCCAGCAGCTTGGCGGGGAGCTCCTACAATGAGCAGTTCTTC.

This chain connects TRBV6-1 to TRBJ1-2; perhaps TRBD1 as D (6 bases). Trimming cost V 6 bases and J 4 bases, with 12 bases left between them. The CDR3 runs to 13 residues. Germline CDR1 MNHNS, CDR2 SASEGT. The CDR3 region has the DNA TGTGCCAGCAGCAAGGACAGAATCTATGGCTACACCTTC. It yields the protein CASSKDRIYGYTF.

V is TRBV6-5 and J is TRBJ1-1; D is possibly TRBD1 (6 bases). Trimming shortened V by 2 bases and J by 7 bases, and 14 bases separated the two germline ends. The germline CDR1 and CDR2 sequences are MNHEY and SVGAGI. This CDR3 contains 14 residues. CDR3 sequence (DNA): TGTGCCAGCAGTTACCGGGGGGGGGCAGATGAAGCTTTCTTT. This encodes CASSYRGGADEAFF.

As to this clone: A junction end diverges from the germline sequence, so it may reflect a read error. The chain links TRBV27 to TRBJ2-2; D uncertain. The CDR3 consists of 16 residues. Germline-derived CDR1 and CDR2 are MNHEY and SMNVEV (reference sequence). CDR3 DNA: TGTGCCAGCAGTATATCCCCAGTCACGAACACCGGGGAGCTGTTTTTT. Protein sequence: CASSISPVTNTGELFF.